This T cell receptor (beta chain) was observed in a study of PD-1 blockade in mismatch repair-deficient tumors. TCRdb's copy holds only in-frame clones and misses some; the assay was immunoSEQ multiplex PCR. The top ten clones hold around 0.99% of a sample with around 40,000 clones, approximately 80% of them seen once. V gave up 5 bases and J gave up 0 bases; unmatched junction bases: 1. The CDR3 consists of 15 residues. Germline CDR1 SNHLY, CDR2 FYNNEI. The TCR was taken from an adult with mismatch repair-deficient cancer. The J gene is TRBJ2-1, the V gene TRBV2, with TRBD2 matching 10 bases. The sample in question was PBMCs, obtained roughly 40 weeks after starting pembrolizumab. CDR3 region: CASSLAGGSYNEQFF. CDR3 bases: TGTGCCAGCAGTTTAGCGGGAGGCTCCTACAATGAGCAGTTCTTC.